Shown below are 2 T cell receptor beta chains from a single sample sequenced in a study of OX40 agonist ivuxolimab in advanced cancers. Only in-frame clones appear in the TCRdb table, and some are missing; sequencing was by immunoSEQ multiplex PCR. The top ten clones hold roughly 0.98% of a sample with tens of thousands of clones, roughly 90% of them seen once. The specimen comprised CD4+ or CD8+ T cells sorted from blood, sampled in a trial of the OX40 agonist ivuxolimab. These receptors were obtained from an adult with an advanced solid tumor such as melanoma, head and neck, liver or kidney cancer.

The gene calls are TRBV7-2 and TRBJ2-7, with 9 bases identical to TRBD1. V shed 6 bases and J 3 bases; nucleotides not matched to a gene: 9. CDR3 size: 15 residues. Looked up from germline, CDR1 is SGHTA and CDR2 is FQGNSA. The chain's CDR3 is CASRPDRGEVYEQYF. The DNA for the CDR3 is TGTGCCAGCAGACCAGACAGGGGGGAAGTCTACGAGCAGTACTTC.

The chain joins TRBV5-4 to TRBJ2-1; no firm D call. The CDR3 runs to 11 residues. The V end was cut by 1 base, the J end by 8 bases, with 4 bases between. Germline V lookup: CDR1 SGHNT, CDR2 YYREEE (reference sequence). This CDR3 reads CASSLLDEQFF. CDR3 DNA sequence: TGTGCCAGCAGCTTGCTGGATGAGCAGTTCTTC.